These 11 T cell receptor beta chains were all obtained from the same sample, sequenced in a study of blood T cell repertoires in COVID-19. TCRdb keeps only in-frame clones here, not all; method: immunoSEQ multiplex PCR. This table has just over 300,000 clones, around 85% appearing once. The sequenced sample was PBMCs or T cells enriched from blood (not recorded which). These receptor sequences come from a man between 25 and 39 years old who had recovered from COVID-19.

The J gene is TRBJ2-7, the V gene TRBV14; tentatively, D is TRBD2 (6 bases). This CDR3 region has 13 residues. Germline V gene sequence: CDR1 SGHDN, CDR2 FVKESK. The V and J ends lost 2 bases and 9 bases respectively, with 14 bases between them. The DNA for the CDR3 is TGTGCCAGCAGCCAACCTGAGGAGGGTTCGCAGTACTTC. It specifies CASSQPEEGSQYF.

V gene TRBV9 combines with J gene TRBJ1-6; unclear D gene. Germline V CDR1 and CDR2: SGDLS, YYNGEE. With 0 bases removed from V and 5 bases from J, the gap between germline ends came to 6 bases. The CDR3 contains 14 residues. The CDR3 region is CASSVASDNSPLHF. The CDR3 DNA sequence: TGTGCCAGCAGCGTAGCCAGTGATAATTCACCCCTCCACTTT. The whole variable domain, remainder taken from reference TRBV9 and TRBJ1-6, is DSGVTQTPKHLITATGQRVTLRCSPRSGDLSVYWYQQSLDQGLQFLIQYYNGEERAKGNILERFSAQQFPDLHSELNLSSLELGDSALYFCASSVASDNSPLHFGNGTRLTVT.

This clone has a single count. CDR3 bases: TGTGCCAGCAGGACCGGGACAGGGAATGAAAAACTGTTTTTT. It specifies CASRTGTGNEKLFF. This rearrangement joins TRBV2 to TRBJ1-4, with 9 bases matching TRBD1. V dropped 6 bases and J dropped 5; count of bases not matched to a gene: 4. Germline V gene lookup returns CDR1 SNHLY and CDR2 FYNNEI. This CDR3 is built from 14 residues.

The chain links TRBV5-1 to TRBJ2-3; a possible D gene is TRBD1 (6 bases). V lost 2 bases, J lost 2 bases, and 9 bases lay in between. Germline CDR1 and CDR2: SGHRS and YFSETQ. CDR3 length equals 14 residues. CDR3 sequence reads: CASSFGQTTDTQYF. As DNA, the CDR3 is TGCGCCAGCAGCTTCGGACAGACCACAGATACGCAGTATTTT.

V is TRBV18 and J is TRBJ1-2; D ambiguous. Looked up from germline, CDR1 is KGHSH and CDR2 is LQKENI. The CDR3 runs 13 residues. Trimming took off 4 bases at V and 5 bases at J, with 11 bases between the two ends. The DNA of the CDR3 is TGTGCCAGCTCACACGGCTACGGGTATGGCTACACCTTC. This codes for CASSHGYGYGYTF.

A few counts support this clone. The rearrangement links TRBV6-4 to TRBJ1-6; tentative D call: TRBD1 (6 bases). CDR1 and CDR2 (germline): MRHNA, SNTAGT. V was pared by 6 bases and J by 6 bases, with 18 bases between. The CDR3 extends over 16 amino acids. CDR3 amino acids: CASRTEGGRGNSPLHF. The DNA for the CDR3 is TGTGCCAGCAGGACGGAGGGGGGGCGCGGTAATTCACCCCTCCACTTT.

The rearrangement uses TRBV6-5 and TRBJ2-5, with a tentative D call TRBD1 (6 bases). CDR1 MNHEY and CDR2 SVGAGI come from the germline V gene. The CDR3 spans 13 residues. V was trimmed by 5 bases and J by 5 bases, leaving 12 bases between them. CDR3 amino acids: CASSTQGAETQYF. The CDR3 DNA is TGTGCCAGCAGTACACAGGGAGCGGAGACCCAGTACTTC.

The chain has TRBV7-8 and TRBJ1-2, with 9 bases fitting TRBD1. This CDR3 is built from 13 residues. CDR1 is SGHVS, CDR2 FQNEAQ, per germline. V shed 5 bases and J 4 bases; nucleotides not matched to a gene: 2. The CDR3 nucleotides are TGTGCCAGCAGCCCGGACAGGGGCTATGGCTACACCTTC. Translated: CASSPDRGYGYTF.

The rearrangement links TRBV19 to TRBJ1-2; 12 nucleotides match TRBD1. Per the germline V gene, CDR1 is LNHDA and CDR2 is SQIVND (reference sequence). The CDR3 has 14 residues. V was pared by 9 bases and J by 5 bases, with 7 bases of the junction left unmatched. The CDR3 reads CASSRDRGHYGYTF. The DNA of the CDR3 is TGTGCCAGCAGCCGGGACAGGGGGCATTATGGCTACACCTTC.

This chain connects TRBV9 to TRBJ1-3, with D unclear. Trimming shortened V by 3 bases and J by 1 base, and 17 bases separated the two germline ends. Germline CDR1 SGDLS, CDR2 YYNGEE. The CDR3 runs 17 residues. The CDR3 is CASSAFSSGLSGNTIYF. CDR3 DNA sequence: TGTGCCAGCAGCGCATTTTCTTCAGGTCTTTCTGGAAACACCATATATTTT. Complete variable domain (other parts from reference TRBV9 and TRBJ1-3): DSGVTQTPKHLITATGQRVTLRCSPRSGDLSVYWYQQSLDQGLQFLIQYYNGEERAKGNILERFSAQQFPDLHSELNLSSLELGDSALYFCASSAFSSGLSGNTIYFGEGSWLTVV.

This clone was recorded only once. Other DNA variants within this sample encode the same CDR3. This sequence joins TRBV7-3 and TRBJ2-2; no clear D. CDR1 is SGHTA and CDR2 is FQGTGA in the germline V gene. Between the trimmed V and J ends, which lost 2 bases and 2 bases, there was a span of 6 bases. CDR3 size: 14 residues. DNA for the CDR3: TGTGCCAGCAGCTTAGGGCACAACACCGGGGAGCTGTTTTTT. Its translation is CASSLGHNTGELFF.